One sample yielded the 2 T cell receptor beta chains listed below, sequenced in a study of CD8+CD57+ T cells in acquired aplastic anemia. Selection for sequencing was limited to patients who had shown CD8+CD57+ cell expansion by flow cytometry. TCR beta VDJ and CDR3 profiles were obtained from a genomic DNA template. TCRdb used MiXCR to reprocess the reads, holding one entry per CDR3 protein. The table lists approximately 200,000 distinct CDR3 sequences, roughly 53% of them singletons. Material for sequencing was sorted CD4+, CD8+, or CD8+CD57+ T cells (not recorded which) from PBMCs. The receptor set was obtained from a human donor with aplastic anemia.

The table lists this clonotype with many counts. The chain combines TRBV12-3 or TRBV12-4 with TRBJ1-1, with unresolved D. CDR3 length: 14 residues. Trimming cost V 3 bases and J 1 base, with 9 bases left between them. CDR3 DNA: TGTGCCAGCAGTTTGCAACACCCGAACACTGAAGCTTTCTTT. Amino acid sequence: CASSLQHPNTEAFF.

This chain's CDR3 is CATRSRGRETQYF. The CDR3 nucleotides read TGTGCCACCAGGTCCAGGGGGCGAGAGACCCAGTACTTC. V usage is TRBV24-1 and J usage is TRBJ2-5; 8 bases map to TRBD1. The germline V gene has CDR1 KGHDR and CDR2 SFDVKD. V was pared by 7 bases and J by 4 bases, with 4 bases of the junction left unmatched. This CDR3 comprises 13 residues.